This record covers a single T cell receptor beta chain. This clone was counted ten times or more. Its antigen is still unknown. Qualities for individual bases were not recorded, and no much larger clone is one base off. The sample comes from a study of beta chain features in type 1 diabetes (dated by TCRdb to the late 2010s). About the study as a whole: No differences in mean age, gender distribution, total cell number or subset yield were found between patients and healthy donors. A total of around 100 million sorted cells were examined across all samples, and RNA yield correlated strongly with the number of cells per subset. The study compared TCRB repertoires of sorted circulating CD4+ T cell subsets between recently diagnosed type 1 diabetes patients and matched healthy donors. Regulatory and stem cell-like memory subsets were isolated from only 8 patients and roughly eight healthy donors, whereas naive and central memory subsets came from all 28 donors. The paper as a whole reports these results and caveats: At VDJ recombination sites, patients with type 1 diabetes made fewer insertions and deleted more nucleotides, a pattern implying thymic rearrangement abnormalities. Shorter templates might be favored by PCR, yet because patient and control samples were amplified and corrected together, any such skew would affect both groups equally. Sequencing cDNA rather than genomic DNA could over-represent highly expressing activated cells, although activation and CD3 levels did not differ between groups. Type 1 diabetes patients showed a moderate but significant shortening of TCRB CDR3 length in all four CD4+ subsets. Because the HLA sub-analyses included only small numbers of individuals, any influence of HLA type on TCRB rearrangement was left unresolved. Naive, central memory and regulatory TCRB repertoires appeared to be more similar among patients than among healthy donors.

Relative to germline, V is 10 bases shorter and J is 4 bases shorter, with 11 bases between their ends. The CDR1 and CDR2 encoded by the germline V gene are ENHRY and SYGVKD. The CDR3 covers 12 residues, taking in both the cysteine and the phenylalanine. Only the CDR3 DNA stays, 36 bases, in frame from base 1. From each donor, a single peripheral blood sample of approximately 0.11 L on average was drawn into heparinised tubes. A BD FACSAria II was used to sort naive, central memory, regulatory and stem cell-like memory CD4+ T cells with a panel that included CD45RO, CCR7, CD25, CD127, CD95 and CD27. Every sorted population had a purity above 95%. Right away, PBMCs were isolated by Lymphoprep density gradient centrifugation and were stained directly, with no culture step. Samples were stained and sorted in pairs, with one healthy donor and one patient per experiment, so that batch effects were minimized.

The High Capacity cDNA Reverse Transcription Kit was used to reverse transcribe all of the isolated RNA, meaning that expressed TCRB transcripts were what got sequenced. Deep immunoSEQ sequencing was performed on naive, central memory and regulatory T cell samples, with an average of approximately 3.9 million total reads per sample. Sorted cells were lysed in RLT buffer and RNA was extracted with DNase-treated RNeasy Micro or Mini kits, depending on cell number. To prevent cross-contamination, every cell subset was processed on its own, while patient and healthy donor samples were processed together. The immunoSEQ multiplex PCR was used to amplify TCRB sequences from cDNA, yielding 87-bp fragments that span the CDR3 region. Sequencing of the amplicons was done on the Illumina HiSeq platform. The published analysis was carried out like this. Synthetic template baselines were used to correct PCR bias computationally, reads within Hamming distance 2 were collapsed together, and singletons that could not be merged were discarded. Reads were aligned against IMGT to assign V, D and J genes, CDR3 length and insertions or deletions at six rearrangement sites. Clonotype counts were normalized to sorted cell number within each subset before computing true diversity and Gini coefficients with the tcR R package. The overlap coefficient, calculated on TCRB nucleotide sequences, was used to quantify repertoire sharing. The immuneACCESS repertoire file appears here via TCRdb, limited to in-frame rearrangements. These files lack a portion of the clones; in checked studies, under half of the deficit traces to unresolved V genes, and the cause of the others is not known. Clonal size and the V and J genes are those of that table, whereas D and trimming came from the DNA. This sample comprises a few hundred thousand clones, around 10% of them detected only once. 0.6% of the sample rests with the top ten.

The rearranged segments are TRBV10-3 and TRBJ1-5; the D gene is perhaps TRBD1, on 6 matching bases. The receptor's source is a man aged 30 to 39 with type 1 diabetes. Material: central memory CD4+ T cells from blood. The CDR3 protein is CATGTSNQPQHF. The DNA is TGTGCCACCGGGACATCGAATCAGCCCCAGCATTTT.